The 17 T cell receptor beta chains presented below share a single source sample, sequenced in a study of technical replicates of blood from a handful of donors. The protocol was immunoSEQ multiplex PCR, while the TCRdb copy is restricted to in-frame clones and leaves out a portion. The top ten hold more than 4.5% of the sample, which has some 60,000 clones, approximately 89% seen once. Input material: PBMCs. These receptors came from a human donor in good health. Some clones in this sample may be carry-over from other donors' samples.

The chain has TRBV11-2 and TRBJ1-2; perhaps TRBD1 as D (5 bases). The germline V and J ends were trimmed by 6 bases and 7 bases, with 15 bases remaining between them. CDR1 and CDR2 from the germline V gene are SGHAT and FQNNGV. CDR3 size: 13 residues. The CDR3 bases are TGTGCCAGCAGAGCCATCCGACAGTCTGGCTACACCTTC. Amino acids: CASRAIRQSGYTF.

The rearrangement links TRBV27 to TRBJ1-2, with 7 bases fitting TRBD1. Germline-derived CDR1 and CDR2 are MNHEY and SMNVEV (reference sequence). CDR3 length: 14 residues. Trimming took 6 bases from V and 4 from J; bases not matched to a gene: 8. CDR3 region: CASSQQGSGYGYTF. The CDR3 coding sequence is TGTGCCAGCAGCCAACAGGGGTCCGGCTATGGCTACACCTTC.

This rearrangement joins TRBV5-1 to TRBJ2-3; TRBD2 matches 7 bases. There are 16 residues in the CDR3. V dropped 5 bases and J dropped 0; count of bases not matched to a gene: 9. CDR1 is SGHRS, CDR2 YFSETQ, per germline. For the CDR3, the DNA is TGCGCCAGCAGGCACTCTAGCGGCACTAGCACAGATACGCAGTATTTT. Protein sequence: CASRHSSGTSTDTQYF.

V gene TRBV2 combines with J gene TRBJ2-5; TRBD2 matches 7 bases. Looked up from germline, CDR1 is SNHLY and CDR2 is FYNNEI. The CDR3 is made up of 14 amino acids. V lost 2 bases and J lost 7; bases outside the gene matches: 7. CDR3 sequence (DNA): TGTGCCAGCAGTGAATCTAGCGGCGGTTGGACCCAGTACTTC. Its translation is CASSESSGGWTQYF.

The V call is TRBV4-1, the J call TRBJ1-6; 7 bases line up with TRBD1. The V and J ends lost 1 base and 6 bases, in that order; junction bases with no gene match: 12. This CDR3 spans 18 amino acids. Germline CDR1 reads MGHRA; CDR2 reads YSYEKL. In DNA, the CDR3 is TGCGCCAGCAGCCAAGTTCTGAGTAGGAGGGACAGTAATTCACCCCTCCACTTT. Translation gives CASSQVLSRRDSNSPLHF.

The chain couples TRBV4-2 to TRBJ1-5; no clear D gene. V lost 1 base and J 4 bases, leaving 8 bases between the germline ends. The germline gives CDR1 LGHNA, CDR2 YNFKEQ. The CDR3 runs 14 residues. In DNA form, the CDR3 reads TGTGCCAGCAGCCAAGGTAGCCTAAATCAGCCCCAGCATTTT. Its translation is CASSQGSLNQPQHF.

This clone was seen more than once but under ten times. CDR3 DNA sequence: TGCGCCAGCGCTCGACTAGCGGGAGGTTATTACAATGAGCAGTTCTTC. Amino acids: CASARLAGGYYNEQFF. This chain uses TRBV4-3 with TRBJ2-1; the match to TRBD2 covers 13 bases. J gave up 4 bases and V 8 bases, and 8 bases lay outside the gene matches. CDR1 and CDR2 from the germline V gene are LGHNA and YSLEER. There are 16 residues in the CDR3.

The gene calls are TRBV6-1 and TRBJ2-5, with TRBD1 identical over 7 bases. The CDR3 has 15 residues. J was trimmed by 5 bases and V by 4 bases; bases with no gene match: 10. Germline loops: CDR1 MNHNS, CDR2 SASEGT. The CDR3 sequence is CASSGEGAIGETQYF. CDR3 bases: TGTGCCAGCAGTGGCGAGGGGGCAATAGGGGAGACCCAGTACTTC.

V is TRBV30 and J is TRBJ2-1; D may be TRBD2 (6 bases). Between the trimmed V and J ends, which lost 3 bases and 5 bases, there was a span of 11 bases. The CDR3 spans 13 residues. In germline, CDR1 is GTSNPN, CDR2 SVGIG (reference sequence). This CDR3 reads CAWRRGLDNEQFF. The CDR3 coding sequence is TGTGCCTGGAGGCGGGGACTCGACAATGAGCAGTTCTTC.

This chain connects TRBV23-1 to TRBJ2-5; D gene unclear. TRBV23-1 has ORF status, its function being uncertain. This CDR3 comprises 17 residues. Deletions cut 7 bases from V and 2 bases from J, with 23 bases between. CDR3 in DNA: TGCGCCAGCAAGAACCGAGATATAACAGTAGATCAAGAGACCCAGTACTTC. Translating it yields CASKNRDITVDQETQYF.

V and J are TRBV7-8 and TRBJ2-7; 7 nucleotides line up with TRBD1. The CDR3 extends over 13 amino acids. Per the germline V gene, CDR1 is SGHVS and CDR2 is FQNEAQ. V lost 5 bases, J lost 5 bases, and 6 bases stayed unmatched. The CDR3, as DNA: TGTGCCAGCAGCGGCTTAGGGGGCGACGAGCAGTACTTC. Amino acids: CASSGLGGDEQYF.

The rearrangement joins TRBV9 to TRBJ2-3; TRBD1 matches at 9 bases. CDR3 size: 16 residues. V lost 3 bases to trimming and J lost 5 bases; unmatched junction nucleotides: 10. CDR1 and CDR2 from the germline V gene are SGDLS and YYNGEE. The CDR3 loop reads CASSGSTGGGGDTQYF. The DNA of the CDR3 is TGTGCCAGCAGCGGTTCAACAGGGGGCGGTGGAGATACGCAGTATTTT.

This chain connects TRBV4-2 to TRBJ2-7; 7 bases align to TRBD2. The germline gives CDR1 LGHNA, CDR2 YNFKEQ. V was clipped by 9 bases and J by 4 bases; unmatched bases: 15. The CDR3 contains 15 residues. The CDR3 coding sequence is TGTGCCAGTAGGCAGGAGGAGGGAGGGCGTTACGAGCAGTACTTC. Translated: CASRQEEGGRYEQYF.

This clone was seen just once. The CDR3 DNA sequence: TGTGCCAGCAGCTTAGTTGGCGGGAGGGCCGCAGAGACCCAGTACTTC. Amino acids: CASSLVGGRAAETQYF. The genes are TRBV7-2 and TRBJ2-5, with 9 positions matching TRBD2. CDR3 length: 16 amino acids. Germline-derived CDR1 and CDR2 are SGHTA and FQGNSA. Unmatched junction bases numbered 7, after V lost 1 base and J lost 4 bases.

Concerning this clone: The junction differs from germline at one of its ends, possibly a read error. The rearrangement joins TRBV7-2 to TRBJ2-7; D gene unclear. Germline CDR1 reads SGHTA; CDR2 reads FQGNSA. This CDR3 region has 12 residues. Here the CDR3 DNA reads TGTGCCAGCAGCTTAGGTGGGTCGGAGCGGTACTTC. This translates into CASSLGGSERYF.

V gene TRBV6-4 combines with J gene TRBJ2-1; the D gene is possibly TRBD2 (6 bases). V was cut by 7 bases and J by 4 bases, with 14 bases left in between. The CDR3 is made up of 14 amino acids. In germline, CDR1 is MRHNA, CDR2 SNTAGT. This chain's CDR3 is CASTPPGVYNEQFF. For the CDR3, the DNA is TGTGCCAGCACTCCCCCGGGAGTTTACAATGAGCAGTTCTTC.

The CDR3 loop is CASSENSADTQYF. CDR3 DNA sequence: TGTGCCAGCTCAGAGAACTCCGCAGATACGCAGTATTTT. The V call is TRBV18, the J call TRBJ2-3; D is ambiguous. This CDR3 is built from 13 residues. Germline CDR1 reads KGHSH; CDR2 reads LQKENI. Trimming cost V 5 bases and J 4 bases, with 10 bases left between them.